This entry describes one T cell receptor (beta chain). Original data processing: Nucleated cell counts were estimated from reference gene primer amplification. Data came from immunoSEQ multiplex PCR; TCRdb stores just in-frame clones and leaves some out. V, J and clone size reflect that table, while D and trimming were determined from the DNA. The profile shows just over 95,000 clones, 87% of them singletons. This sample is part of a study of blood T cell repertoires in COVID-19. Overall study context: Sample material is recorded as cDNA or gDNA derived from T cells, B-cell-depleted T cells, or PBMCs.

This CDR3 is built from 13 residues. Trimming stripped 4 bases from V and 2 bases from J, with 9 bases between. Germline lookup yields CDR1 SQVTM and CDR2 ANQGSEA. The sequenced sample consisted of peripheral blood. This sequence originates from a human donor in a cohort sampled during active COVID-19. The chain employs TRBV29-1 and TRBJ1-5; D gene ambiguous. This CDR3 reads CSVGPGGNQPQHF. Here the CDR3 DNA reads TGCAGCGTTGGCCCCGGGGGCAATCAGCCCCAGCATTTT.